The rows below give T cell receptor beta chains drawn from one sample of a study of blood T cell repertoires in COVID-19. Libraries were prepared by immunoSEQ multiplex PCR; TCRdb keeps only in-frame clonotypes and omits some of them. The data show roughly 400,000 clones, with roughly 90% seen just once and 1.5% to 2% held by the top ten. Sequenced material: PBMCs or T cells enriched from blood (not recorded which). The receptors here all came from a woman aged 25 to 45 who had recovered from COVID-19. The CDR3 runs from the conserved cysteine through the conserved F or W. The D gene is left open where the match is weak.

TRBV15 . CATSRDQRGTHYGYTF
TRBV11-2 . CASTLLNSPLHF
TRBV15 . CATSRETLVGRNRTQYF
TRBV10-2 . CASSERQGPGMNTIYF
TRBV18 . CASSLRQTGDTYNEQFF
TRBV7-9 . CASSPGRSATEAFF
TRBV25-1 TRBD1 CASSEPGQGLGGYTF
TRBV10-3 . CAISVEGAADYGYTF
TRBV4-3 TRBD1 CASSQLFQGADTQYF
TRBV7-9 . CASSPNSGNGYTF
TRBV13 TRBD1 CASSWGQTNYGYTF
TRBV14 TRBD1 CASSPRDSTFTMNTEAFF
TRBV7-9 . CASSSLAQEQFF
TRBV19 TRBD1 CASSNRDRGEKLFF
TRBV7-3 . CASSLTQGTGQFF
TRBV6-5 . CASSSLAEQVLYF
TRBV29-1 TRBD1 CSAGQPGQGMKTQYF
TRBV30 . CAWSVPQAFQETQYF
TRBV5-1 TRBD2 CASSSDSGTYNEQFF
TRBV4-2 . CASSQDEGTGRTEAFF
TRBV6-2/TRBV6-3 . CASSFRGPYEQYF
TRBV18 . CASSLAHLYGYTF
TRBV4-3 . CASSQEQGWTPYEQYF
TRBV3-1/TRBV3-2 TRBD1 CASSLLTGSTEAFF
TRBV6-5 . CASSQGMPRSPLHF
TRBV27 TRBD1 CASSPLPGGFLHGYGYTF
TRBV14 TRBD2 CASSQELAGGLGGGEQFF
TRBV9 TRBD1 CASSATGGVYNEQFF
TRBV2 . CASSEAGRDPHTDTQYF
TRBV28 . CASSFSGTQYF
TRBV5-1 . CASSMTGVGEQYF
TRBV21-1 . CASSTRKRGKNIQYF
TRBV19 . CASSIGGVGTEAFF
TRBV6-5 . CASSPLGGPNTEAFF
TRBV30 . CACSSGNTIYF
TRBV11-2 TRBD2 CASSPGLAGLSSYNEQFF
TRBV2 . CASLPSIGVEQYF
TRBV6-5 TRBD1 CASRQTGFYGYTF
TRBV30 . CAWDQGLNTEAFF
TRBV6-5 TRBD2 CASSSIRTSRTYEQYF
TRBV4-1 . CASSQSHYEQYF
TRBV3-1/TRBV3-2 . CASSQDIGVSIVLEQFF
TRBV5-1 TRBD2 CASSTGLAGAYEQYF
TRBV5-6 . CASSLAGFGQPQHF
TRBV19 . CASRDSRTDTQYF
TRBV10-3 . CAISADRQETQYF
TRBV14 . CASSQDMDGIQYNEQFF
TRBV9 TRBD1 CASSVNGQGAVNTEAFF
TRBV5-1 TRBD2 CASSRGLAGGPQDTQYF
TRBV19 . CASSPAGRSGYGYTF
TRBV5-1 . CASRRDAGTRFEQYF
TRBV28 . CASRGYTDTQYF